The sequence of this TCR beta chain was determined in a study of neoadjuvant anti-PD-1 for oral cavity cancer. For the study at large: Non-progressing patients received a fourth nivolumab dose near day 43, then surgery on days 50-56.

Germline CDR1 is MGHRA and CDR2 is YSYEKL. This CDR3 contains 14 residues. V shed 3 bases and J shed 7 bases, with 15 bases lying between them. PBMC libraries mostly used roughly 500 ng of input genomic DNA, with six replicates per sample. Clones were sequenced by immunoSEQ multiplex PCR, and TCRdb holds only the in-frame ones, with some missing. The data hold about 72,000 clones, with 85% observed a single time. Specified time point: after neoadjuvant nivolumab, at surgical resection. The chain is built from TRBV4-1 and TRBJ1-2; tentatively, D is TRBD1 (6 bases). This receptor was identified in a person aged 35 to 85 with oral cavity squamous cell carcinoma. The material sequenced was PBMCs, taken after nivolumab (anti-PD-1) treatment. CDR3 residues: CASSQKQGNGGYTF. As DNA, the CDR3 is TGCGCCAGCAGCCAGAAACAGGGAAATGGTGGCTACACCTTC.